This T cell receptor (beta chain) was found in a study of human T cells and chemical hapten exposure. Across the study: Once 0.01% DPC had been applied to the upper back by patch test, readings were taken at 6 days.

This clonotype was seen many times. Indicated time point: patch test 2, 6 weeks after DPC sensitization. Noted treatment: therapeutic diphenylcyclopropenone sensitization with weekly scalp DPC. Germline trimming cut 6 bases from V and 7 bases from J; bases unmatched to any gene: 8. The CDR3 contains 16 residues. Germline V CDR1 and CDR2: MNHEY, SMNVEV (reference sequence). As processed by the authors: Per sample, the median was about 95,000 TCRs, with values from 23,224 to 690,600. TCRdb used MiXCR to reprocess the RACE reads, holding one entry per CDR3 protein. TCRdb's processing, not the study's, gives the V and J calls here. The sample has a few hundred thousand distinct CDR3 sequences, nearly 6.5% seen once.

This TCR derives from a woman aged 18-29 years with alopecia areata. Some clones in this sample may be carry-over from other donors' samples. V gene TRBV27 combines with J gene TRBJ1-6; 11 bases fit TRBD1. Here the sequenced sample was whole blood, taken in connection with sensitization to the hapten diphenylcyclopropenone (DPC). CDR3 sequence: CASSRTGGAVNSPLHF. For the CDR3, the DNA is TGTGCCAGCAGCCGGACAGGGGGCGCGGTCAATTCACCCCTCCACTTT.